The source of this T cell receptor (beta chain) is a study of shared clonotypes between healthy human individuals (dated by TCRdb to between 2020 and 2021). For the wider study: The cohort comprised a couple of women and a few men aged 18 to 49 years. For each donor, CD4 naive and CD4 memory were each run on three plates, CD8 naive on two plates, and CD8 memory on one plate. To estimate repertoire size and how much clonotype sharing occurs between individuals, the study deeply sequenced the blood TCR repertoires of several healthy adults. Different laboratories and diverse techniques were used to prepare libraries and sequence TCR repertoires, to increase sequencing depth and limit assay-specific biases. Between about 0.8 and 9 billion PBMCs per donor were obtained by leukapheresis.

Using the deep immunoSEQ assay, multiplex PCR amplified TCR CDR3 regions from genomic DNA. Genomic DNA extracted from each cell subset was distributed evenly over all wells of several immunoSEQ 96-well plates, and each plate served as one replicate. For sorted subsets, each replicate PCR was loaded with around 200 ng genomic DNA, equivalent to 32,000 or so T cell genomes. Purified libraries were measured with a Qubit 3.0 fluorometer, size-checked on a Bioanalyzer 2100, and measured again with the KAPA Library Quantification kit. A separate single-read 150-cycle Illumina NextSeq 550 flow cell was used to sequence each immunoSEQ 96-well plate. The authors' pipeline ran thus. Because the immunoSEQ output held only junctional sequences and lacked quality scores, the filtering could not match the filtering applied to full-length reads. To assign V/J genes and CDR3, sequences were annotated using PyIR, a Python wrapper for IgBLAST v1.9, with IMGT germline references. Reads were filtered out if the reads had weak V/J assignments (E-value above 1e-6), no CDR3, stop codons, out-of-frame junctions, or ambiguous translated residues. V3J clonotypes were defined by identical inferred V gene, J gene, and CDR3 amino acid sequence. The percentage overlap between two repertoires was calculated by dividing the number of shared unique clonotypes by the size of the smaller repertoire. Repertoire richness was assessed with RTK rarefaction, the Chao1 estimator, and Recon v2.1 estimates of unobserved clonotypes. OLGA was used to compute generation probabilities for all TCRbeta clonotypes that the gDNA method yielded from a few donors. TCRdb limited this immuneACCESS table to in-frame rearrangements with V and J called. A share of clones is missing; checked studies link under half to unresolved V genes, and the rest is unexplained. The V and J calls and clone size were taken over from that table, and D and trimming were inferred from the DNA. This sample lists fewer than 3 million clones; 85% to 95% were detected once. The biggest ten clones account for more than 0.35% of the sample.

The CDR3, from cysteine to phenylalanine, totals 13 residues. Just the 39-base CDR3 DNA is kept, in frame starting at base 1. The germline V gene supplies CDR1 MNHEY and CDR2 SVGAGI. The V and J ends are trimmed by 6 bases and 2 bases, leaving 10 bases between them. What the study reported, not specific to this receptor: When several donors were compared, the shared fraction of clonotypes was around 5% for naive CD4, 3.5% to 4% for naive CD8, roughly 2.3% for memory CD4, and 0.35% to 0.5% for memory CD8. Pairwise subsampling led to the expectation that sequencing depth would affect the degree of clonotype sharing among donors. Naive subsets generally had larger estimated clonotype richness than memory subsets did. Incomplete sequencing was indicated by rarefaction of sorted-subset datasets, despite the large sequencing depth. Compared with non-shared clonotypes, clonotypes shared by all four sorted-subset donors had higher generation probabilities. The small number of donors limited the genetic and exposure-history diversity represented. Sampling was restricted to blood, and TCR repertoires in tissue are likely to differ from TCR repertoires in blood.

The donors were healthy, HIV-negative adults who had no recently reported acute infections or vaccinations. Every donor was a Caucasian adult residing in Nashville, Tennessee, USA. Magnetic negative selection was used to enrich CD4+ T cells, after which naive cells were positively selected on CD45RA and the negative fraction became the memory subset. Blood was collected by leukapheresis, and PBMCs were isolated by Ficoll-Histopaque density gradient centrifugation and then cryopreserved in liquid nitrogen vapor phase. Purity and quantity of every magnetically sorted T cell population were checked by analytical flow cytometry. Genomic DNA was isolated from each sorted fraction and quantified by UV absorbance on a Nanodrop 2000c. On this clone itself: The target of this receptor is not known. Per-nucleotide qualities are absent, and no much larger clonotype sits a single base away. Other DNA sequences in the sample encode the same CDR3.

The clonotype was recovered from a man aged 18 to 35 in good health. Some clones in this sample may be carry-over from other donors' samples. Sequencing was done on a sample of naive CD4+ T cells from PBMCs. Interpreted using the paper, the cell subset or site label stands for: CD45RA+ positively selected. The V and J segments used are TRBV6-5 and TRBJ1-2; tentative D gene TRBD1, with 6 bases matching. The DNA sequence is as follows: TGTGCCAGCAGCAGAACAGGGAACTATGGCTACACCTTC. Translated, it gives CASSRTGNYGYTF.